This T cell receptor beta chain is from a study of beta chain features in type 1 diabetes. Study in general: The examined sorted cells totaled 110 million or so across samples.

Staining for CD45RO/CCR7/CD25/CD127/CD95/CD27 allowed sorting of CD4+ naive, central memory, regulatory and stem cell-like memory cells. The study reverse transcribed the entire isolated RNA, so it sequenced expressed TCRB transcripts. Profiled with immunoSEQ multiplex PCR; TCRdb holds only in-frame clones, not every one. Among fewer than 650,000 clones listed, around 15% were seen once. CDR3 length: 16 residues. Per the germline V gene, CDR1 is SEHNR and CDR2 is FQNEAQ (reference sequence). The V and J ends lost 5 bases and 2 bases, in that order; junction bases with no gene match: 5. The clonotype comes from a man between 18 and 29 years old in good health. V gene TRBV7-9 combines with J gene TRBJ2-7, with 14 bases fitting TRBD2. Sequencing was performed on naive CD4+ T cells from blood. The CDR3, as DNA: TGTGCCAGCAGCCACTCGACTAGCGGGAGGGCCTACGAGCAGTACTTC. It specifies CASSHSTSGRAYEQYF.